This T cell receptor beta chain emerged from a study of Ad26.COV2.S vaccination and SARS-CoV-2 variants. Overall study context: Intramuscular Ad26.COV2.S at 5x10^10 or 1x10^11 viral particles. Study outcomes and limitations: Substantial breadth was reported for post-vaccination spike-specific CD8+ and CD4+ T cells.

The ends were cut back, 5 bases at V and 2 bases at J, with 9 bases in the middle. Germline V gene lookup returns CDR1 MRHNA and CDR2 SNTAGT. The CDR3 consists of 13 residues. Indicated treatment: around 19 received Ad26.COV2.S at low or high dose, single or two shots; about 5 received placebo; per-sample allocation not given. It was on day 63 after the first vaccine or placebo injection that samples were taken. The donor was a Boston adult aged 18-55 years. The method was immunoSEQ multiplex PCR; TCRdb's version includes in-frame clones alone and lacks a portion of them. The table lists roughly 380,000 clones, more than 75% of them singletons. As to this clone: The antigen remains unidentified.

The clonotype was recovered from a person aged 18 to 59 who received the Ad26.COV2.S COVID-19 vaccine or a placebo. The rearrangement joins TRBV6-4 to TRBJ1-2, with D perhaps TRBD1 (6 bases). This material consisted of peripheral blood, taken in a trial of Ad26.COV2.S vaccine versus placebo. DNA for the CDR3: TGTGCCAGCAGTCCCACAGGGAACTATGGCTACACCTTC. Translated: CASSPTGNYGYTF.